What follows describes a single TCR beta chain. As yet, its antigen is unknown. Repertoires were generated with immunoSEQ multiplex PCR, while TCRdb's copy carries only in-frame clones and drops some. In the table there are about 100,000 clones, almost 90% of which are singletons. The data belong to a study of Tregs in tolerant kidney transplant recipients. Study-wide context: Mixed chimerism was transient after nonmyeloablative marrow transplants from related graft donors. Study findings and constraints: Validation in larger populations is needed because few patients were studied. This study did not directly address biological reproducibility.

The CDR3 length is 15 residues. Trimming removed 3 bases from V and 5 bases from J; junction bases left unmatched: 11. Per germline, CDR1 SQVTM and CDR2 ANQGSEA. Thawed PBMCs were FACS-sorted into unstimulated CD4+CD25+CD127- regulatory T cells, CD4+CD25- non-regulatory cells, CD4 and CD8 cells. The chain is built from TRBV29-1 and TRBJ2-7; 9 nucleotides agree with TRBD1. This TCR was sampled from a human donor who received a combined kidney and bone marrow transplant. The sample in question was CD4+ T cells from blood, obtained before the transplant. Written as DNA, the CDR3 is TGCAGCGTTGAGGGTGGGGGACAGGGTAGGCACGAGCAGTACTTC. It specifies CSVEGGGQGRHEQYF.